These 29 T cell receptor beta chains came from one sample sequenced in a study of shared clonotypes between healthy human individuals. Some clones are missing from TCRdb's copy, which holds only in-frame ones; the method was immunoSEQ multiplex PCR. In the table there are fewer than 350,000 clones, around 87% of which are singletons. Sequenced: memory CD8+ T cells sorted from blood. Subset noted: CD45RO+ cells pooled with CCR7-negative TemRA cells. The receptors shown here come from a young man in good health.

The V gene is TRBV7-9, the J gene TRBJ1-1, with D possibly being TRBD1 (6 bases). V lost 1 base and J 1 base, leaving 10 bases between the germline ends. CDR3 length: 15 residues. Germline values: CDR1 SEHNR, CDR2 FQNEAQ (reference sequence). This CDR3 is CASSLEWTENTEAFF. For the CDR3, the DNA is TGTGCCAGCAGCTTAGAATGGACAGAGAACACTGAAGCTTTCTTT.

The rearrangement uses TRBV6-1 and TRBJ1-2; D ambiguous. Per the germline V gene, CDR1 is MNHNS and CDR2 is SASEGT. CDR3 length: 11 residues. Between the trimmed V and J ends, which lost 8 bases and 6 bases, there was a span of 10 bases. The CDR3 DNA reads as TGTGCCAGCTACTGGGGAGATGGCTACACCTTC. It codes for CASYWGDGYTF.

This chain uses TRBV27 with TRBJ2-7, with a possible D match to TRBD1 (6 bases). The CDR3 covers 13 residues. V was pared by 5 bases and J by 3 bases, with 11 bases between. From germline, CDR1 is MNHEY and CDR2 SMNVEV (reference sequence). The CDR3 here is CASSRTVNYEQYF. Here the CDR3 DNA reads TGTGCCAGCAGTAGGACAGTAAACTACGAGCAGTACTTC.

J is TRBJ2-7 and V is TRBV11-2; D is undetermined. Trimming took 2 bases from V and 5 from J, leaving 13 bases between them. This CDR3 contains 14 residues. Looked up from germline, CDR1 is SGHAT and CDR2 is FQNNGV. Here the CDR3 DNA reads TGTGCCAGCAGCTTAATTGTTAGTGGTCACGAGCAGTACTTC. Protein sequence: CASSLIVSGHEQYF.

The V call is TRBV6-6, the J call TRBJ2-7, with 7 bases that match TRBD1. CDR3 size: 13 residues. The germline gives CDR1 MNHNY, CDR2 SVGAGI (reference sequence). Trimming at V came to 8 bases and at J to 2 bases, leaving 6 bases not matched to a gene. CDR3 region: CASSWDRTYEQYF. The DNA of the CDR3 is TGTGCCAGCTCATGGGACAGAACCTACGAGCAGTACTTC.

The chain has TRBV5-6 and TRBJ2-7; D assignment may be TRBD1 or TRBD2 (6 bases each). CDR3 length: 15 amino acids. Germline V gives CDR1 SGHDT, CDR2 YYEEEE. V lost 3 bases to trimming and J lost 3 bases, with 16 bases between them. The CDR3 region has the DNA TGTGCCAGCAGCTCGGAGGGGGGCGGGCTCTACGAGCAGTACTTC. Its translation: CASSSEGGGLYEQYF.

The V call is TRBV4-1, the J call TRBJ2-5; 13 nucleotides agree with TRBD2. Germline CDR1 is MGHRA and CDR2 is YSYEKL. After removal of 4 bases from V and 3 bases from J, the junction contained 5 bases not matched to a gene. This CDR3 contains 16 residues. CDR3 sequence: CASSPRLAGGKETQYF. For the CDR3, the DNA is TGCGCCAGCAGCCCTCGACTAGCGGGAGGAAAAGAGACCCAGTACTTC.

This rearrangement joins TRBV30 to TRBJ1-2; D is undetermined. CDR1 and CDR2 from the germline V gene are GTSNPN and SVGIG (reference sequence). Trimming took off 2 bases at V and 3 bases at J, with 10 bases between the two ends. The CDR3 sequence is 13 residues long. The CDR3 sequence: CAWSIHIYYGYTF. The CDR3 DNA is TGTGCCTGGAGTATACATATCTACTATGGCTACACCTTC.

The chain combines TRBV11-2 with TRBJ1-3, with 7 bases aligning to TRBD1. This CDR3 comprises 16 residues. V shed 0 bases, J shed 2 bases, and the junction held 4 bases outside the gene matches. CDR1 is SGHAT, CDR2 FQNNGV, per germline. The CDR3 spells CASSLDRTGAGNTIYF. The DNA of the CDR3 is TGTGCCAGCAGCTTAGATAGGACAGGTGCTGGAAACACCATATATTTT.

The V call is TRBV5-4, the J call TRBJ2-5, with a weak D call TRBD2 (5 bases). V dropped 8 bases and J dropped 5 bases, with 16 bases sitting between them. Germline V gives CDR1 SGHNT, CDR2 YYREEE (reference sequence). This CDR3 comprises 13 residues. CDR3: CASSGESYETQYF. The CDR3, as DNA: TGTGCCAGTTCCGGGGAAAGTTATGAGACCCAGTACTTC.

This clone was seen once. The identical CDR3 is also encoded by other nucleotide sequences in the sample. The gene calls are TRBV9 and TRBJ2-3; D remains unclear. The CDR3 has 14 amino acids. Germline V gene lookup returns CDR1 SGDLS and CDR2 YYNGEE. Deletions cut 0 bases from V and 0 bases from J, with 5 bases between. As DNA, the CDR3 is TGTGCCAGCAGCGTAGAAGGGAGCACAGATACGCAGTATTTT. This gives the protein CASSVEGSTDTQYF.

The V and J genes are TRBV5-6 and TRBJ2-7, with 9 nucleotides matching TRBD1. Trimming cost V 3 bases and J 5 bases; bases outside gene matches: 6. The CDR3 has 14 amino acids. Germline values: CDR1 SGHDT, CDR2 YYEEEE. The CDR3 protein is CASSSGTGFDEQYF. The CDR3 DNA is TGTGCCAGCAGCTCCGGGACAGGGTTTGACGAGCAGTACTTC.

The chain recombines TRBV4-1 with TRBJ1-3; D unresolved. The CDR3 runs to 15 residues. Germline CDR1 and CDR2: MGHRA and YSYEKL. V was shortened by 1 base and J by 8 bases, with 15 bases between the two germline ends. The CDR3 bases are TGCGCCAGCAGCCAAGGGGAATATTTTTCGGACACCATATATTTT. Translation: CASSQGEYFSDTIYF.

V is TRBV6-5 and J is TRBJ2-3; 13 bases line up with TRBD2. V lost 4 bases to trimming and J lost 5 bases; unmatched junction nucleotides: 6. The CDR3 length is 16 residues. Germline assignment: CDR1 MNHEY and CDR2 SVGAGI. The DNA for the CDR3 is TGTGCCAGCAGTTCTTCACTAGCGGGAGGGGTAGATACGCAGTATTTT. Translated: CASSSSLAGGVDTQYF.

The chain links TRBV7-9 to TRBJ1-2; D is uncertain. Trimming left V 2 bases short and J 2 bases short, with 9 bases between. This CDR3 spans 14 amino acids. Germline values: CDR1 SEHNR, CDR2 FQNEAQ (reference sequence). The CDR3 loop is CASSLTARNYGYTF. The CDR3 nucleotides read TGTGCCAGCAGCTTAACAGCCCGGAACTATGGCTACACCTTC.

The chain joins TRBV11-1 to TRBJ2-5; 13 bases line up with TRBD2. Germline V lookup: CDR1 SGHAT, CDR2 FQDESV (reference sequence). V was clipped by 4 bases and J by 3 bases; unmatched bases: 2. The CDR3 consists of 15 residues. The CDR3 sequence: CASSYTSGGEETQYF. The CDR3 bases are TGTGCCAGCAGCTACACTAGCGGGGGGGAAGAGACCCAGTACTTC.

The gene calls are TRBV14 and TRBJ2-7, with TRBD2 matching 10 bases. The CDR3 contains 15 residues. Germline V gene sequence: CDR1 SGHDN, CDR2 FVKESK. The V segment lost 5 bases and the J segment 3 bases; nucleotides outside the gene matches: 7. For the CDR3, the DNA is TGTGCCAGCAGCACCGGAGGACTAGCGGTCTACGAGCAGTACTTC. The encoded protein is CASSTGGLAVYEQYF.

This chain connects TRBV9 to TRBJ2-7; 9 positions agree with TRBD2. The CDR3 consists of 14 residues. V lost 4 bases and J lost 2; bases outside the gene matches: 4. CDR1 is SGDLS, CDR2 YYNGEE, per germline. CDR3 residues: CASSTAGGPYEQYF. The CDR3 coding sequence is TGTGCCAGCAGCACAGCGGGAGGCCCCTACGAGCAGTACTTC.

The chain combines TRBV27 with TRBJ2-3, with 8 nucleotides matching TRBD1. V shed 6 bases, J shed 1 base, and the junction held 3 bases outside the gene matches. In germline, CDR1 is MNHEY, CDR2 SMNVEV (reference sequence). The CDR3 has 14 amino acids. The CDR3, as DNA: TGTGCCAGCAGCAAGGACAGGGGCACAGATACGCAGTATTTT. Residues: CASSKDRGTDTQYF.

The chain has TRBV30 and TRBJ2-2; 8 positions match TRBD2. This CDR3 is built from 15 residues. The trim removed 0 bases at V and 5 bases at J, leaving 5 bases unmatched. Germline lookup yields CDR1 GTSNPN and CDR2 SVGIG (reference sequence). Here the CDR3 DNA reads TGTGCCTGGAGTGTTGGAGCGGGGGAAACCGGGGAGCTGTTTTTT. Amino acids: CAWSVGAGETGELFF.

The rearrangement uses TRBV4-1 and TRBJ1-6; D may be TRBD1 (5 bases). The CDR3 is 16 residues long. Trimming cost V 0 bases and J 3 bases, with 9 bases left between them. The germline gives CDR1 MGHRA, CDR2 YSYEKL. The CDR3 sequence: CASSQEAGNYNSPLHF. The CDR3 DNA sequence: TGCGCCAGCAGCCAAGAGGCAGGGAACTATAATTCACCCCTCCACTTT.

The chain recombines TRBV18 with TRBJ2-1; 10 bases match TRBD2. Germline V lookup: CDR1 KGHSH, CDR2 LQKENI. This CDR3 comprises 14 residues. V was pared by 6 bases and J by 12 bases, with 11 bases of the junction left unmatched. The chain's CDR3 is CASSPGLAPHGQFF. CDR3 in DNA: TGTGCCAGCTCCCCGGGACTAGCGCCACACGGGCAGTTCTTC.

The rearrangement uses TRBV27 and TRBJ2-1; TRBD2 is a possible D gene (5 bases). Germline V lookup: CDR1 MNHEY, CDR2 SMNVEV (reference sequence). The V end lost 5 bases, the J end lost 1 base, and 18 bases lay between the germline ends. The CDR3 covers 17 residues. The CDR3 sequence is CASSQYGLPGSYNEQFF. DNA of the CDR3: TGTGCCAGCAGTCAATACGGACTCCCGGGGTCCTACAATGAGCAGTTCTTC.

The table lists this clone with a count of one. This chain connects TRBV9 to TRBJ2-1; 11 bases align to TRBD1. Trimming at V came to 4 bases and at J to 6 bases, leaving 6 bases not matched to a gene. Germline CDR1 reads SGDLS; CDR2 reads YYNGEE. This CDR3 is built from 15 residues. CDR3 sequence reads: CASSPRTGGFNEQFF. The CDR3 nucleotides read TGTGCCAGCAGCCCCCGGACAGGGGGCTTCAATGAGCAGTTCTTC.

The chain combines TRBV6-5 with TRBJ2-7; weak D call: TRBD1 (6 bases). The germline V and J ends were trimmed by 2 bases and 2 bases, with 16 bases remaining between them. The CDR3 length is 16 residues. Germline V gives CDR1 MNHEY, CDR2 SVGAGI. The CDR3 is CASSYAGERPTYEQYF. CDR3 bases: TGTGCCAGCAGTTACGCAGGGGAGCGCCCAACCTACGAGCAGTACTTC.

This chain links TRBV6-1 with TRBJ2-1; 9 nucleotides match TRBD2. The CDR3 runs to 13 residues. Germline CDR1 MNHNS, CDR2 SASEGT. Germline trimming cut 5 bases from V and 8 bases from J; bases unmatched to any gene: 4. CDR3 sequence (DNA): TGTGCCAGCAGTCTCACTAGCGGGCATGAGCAGTTCTTC. Protein: CASSLTSGHEQFF.

In this sample, this clone turned up once. This chain connects TRBV4-1 to TRBJ2-5; TRBD2 agrees at 8 bases. J gave up 0 bases and V 4 bases, and 7 bases lay outside the gene matches. CDR3 length equals 16 residues. CDR1 is MGHRA, CDR2 YSYEKL, per germline. In nucleotides, the CDR3 is TGCGCCAGCAGCCCCAATAGCGGGATGTACCAAGAGACCCAGTACTTC. Its translation: CASSPNSGMYQETQYF.

This clone was observed a single time. The J gene is TRBJ2-7, the V gene TRBV27; 9 bases agree with TRBD2. The CDR3 is made up of 16 amino acids. Losses at the gene ends were 3 bases for V and 4 bases for J; bases not matched to a gene: 10. From germline, CDR1 is MNHEY and CDR2 SMNVEV (reference sequence). CDR3: CASSFRIPAGGYEQYF. In DNA form, the CDR3 reads TGTGCCAGCAGTTTTAGGATCCCAGCGGGAGGTTACGAGCAGTACTTC.

Regarding this clone: This could be a read error, since a much larger clone is one nucleotide away. The sample has other DNA sequences that encode this CDR3 too. The V call is TRBV4-1, the J call TRBJ2-7, with 8 nucleotides matching TRBD1. This CDR3 is built from 14 residues. The junction had 1 base not matched to a gene; V was cut back by 1 base and J by 2 bases. Germline assignment: CDR1 MGHRA and CDR2 YSYEKL. DNA for the CDR3: TGCGCCAGCAGCCAAGTGACAGGGGCCTACGAGCAGTACTTC. Translated, it gives CASSQVTGAYEQYF.